The sequence of this T cell receptor beta chain was determined in a study of molecular identifiers for immune sequencing clone quantification. This clonotype appeared many times. Its antigen is not identified. Study observations and caveats: Effector cells had over 97% of their molecules in clones above 20 RNA copies, while naive cells had under 1%.

Methods described previously were used for bulk TCR libraries, and listed TCR primers were applied. TCRdb used MiXCR to reprocess the PCR reads, holding one entry per CDR3 protein. The sample yields about 640,000 distinct CDR3 sequences, approximately 20% seen once. The CDR3 loop spans 16 amino acids. V lost 1 base to trimming and J lost 1 base; unmatched junction nucleotides: 6. From germline, CDR1 is LNHDA and CDR2 SQIVND (reference sequence). The chain couples TRBV19 to TRBJ2-5; 7 bases map to TRBD2. The sample consisted of naive CD8+ T cells from blood, with Jurkat cell RNA spiked in. Documented subset: FACS-sorted CD8+CD4-CCR7+CD45RA+ naive T cells. The sequence was obtained from a human donor in good health. Some libraries in this study had Jurkat cell RNA spiked in. Here the CDR3 DNA reads TGTGCCAGTAGTATAGGAGTACGCGGGAGCCAAGAGACCCAGTACTTC. Protein sequence: CASSIGVRGSQETQYF.